The sequence of this T cell receptor beta chain was determined in a study of OX40 agonist ivuxolimab in advanced cancers. Findings of the study overall: Both blood CD4+ and CD8+ T cells showed clonal growth by week 6 at 0.1 to 3.0 mg/kg.

Sequenced by immunoSEQ multiplex PCR; TCRdb stores in-frame clones only, minus some. The table has 98,000 or so clones, roughly 83% seen once. As for this clone: Its target is not known.

The CDR3 is 14 residues long. Germline lookup yields CDR1 SGDLS and CDR2 YYNGEE. Trimming left V 0 bases short and J 4 bases short, with 5 bases between. The chain combines TRBV9 with TRBJ1-6; D is unclear. The sequence was collected from an adult with an advanced solid tumor such as melanoma, head and neck, liver or kidney cancer. The sequences come from CD4+ or CD8+ T cells sorted from blood, collected in a trial of the OX40 agonist ivuxolimab. The CDR3 region has the DNA TGTGCCAGCAGCGTAGCTGGGTATAATTCACCCCTCCACTTT. Translated: CASSVAGYNSPLHF.